These 31 T cell receptor beta chains were all obtained from the same sample, sequenced in a study of T cells in narcolepsy. Measured with immunoSEQ multiplex PCR; TCRdb has only the in-frame clones, and not every one. The sample consists of 27,000 or so clones, 78% of them appearing once. Source material: CD45RA- memory CD4+ T cells from PBMCs. These receptors came from a human donor with narcolepsy.

The chain carries TRBV6-9 and TRBJ1-6; a weak D match, TRBD1 (5 bases). Germline values: CDR1 MNHGY, CDR2 SVAAGI. CDR3 length: 13 residues. Trimming stripped 6 bases from V and 14 bases from J, with 17 bases between. Here the CDR3 reads CASRHQEQVTLHF. The CDR3 region has the DNA TGTGCCAGCAGACACCAGGAACAGGTCACCCTCCACTTT.

This clone was detected a few times. The CDR3 reads CASTTGTSFNTGELFF. The CDR3 DNA is TGCGCCAGCACCACCGGGACTAGCTTTAACACCGGGGAGCTGTTTTTT. The rearrangement joins TRBV5-1 to TRBJ2-2; 9 positions match TRBD2. The junction had 8 bases not matched to a gene; V was cut back by 6 bases and J by 2 bases. The CDR3 loop spans 16 amino acids. Looked up from germline, CDR1 is SGHRS and CDR2 is YFSETQ.

A single count supports this clone. The chain combines TRBV7-2 with TRBJ1-1; D not resolved. The germline V gene encodes CDR1 SGHTA and CDR2 FQGNSA. The ends were cut back, 4 bases at V and 8 bases at J, with 20 bases in the middle. The CDR3 has 15 amino acids. Written as DNA, the CDR3 is TGTGCCAGCAGCTCACTCATGAAGTCCTATGGGGAAGCTTTCTTT. It specifies CASSSLMKSYGEAFF. The whole variable domain, remainder taken from reference TRBV7-2 and TRBJ1-1, is GAGVSQSPSNKVTEKGKDVELRCDPISGHTALYWYRQSLGQGLEFLIYFQGNSAPDKSGLPSDRFSAERTGGSVSTLTIQRTQQEDSAVYLCASSSLMKSYGEAFFGQGTRLTVV.

The chain has TRBV11-3 and TRBJ2-2, with no clear D. In germline, CDR1 is SGHNT, CDR2 YENEEA. The V gene lost 3 bases and the J gene lost 1 base, with 6 bases spanning the gap. This CDR3 contains 14 residues. CDR3: CASSFVRNTGELFF. The CDR3 DNA sequence: TGTGCCAGCAGCTTCGTTCGGAACACCGGGGAGCTGTTTTTT. Full variable domain (remainder filled in from reference TRBV11-3 and TRBJ2-2): EAGVVQSPRYKIIEKKQPVAFWCNPISGHNTLYWYLQNLGQGPELLIRYENEEAVDDSQLPKDRFSAERLKGVDSTLKIQPAELGDSAVYLCASSFVRNTGELFFGEGSRLTVL.

The chain uses TRBV10-3 and TRBJ1-2; no clear D. Germline CDR1 and CDR2: ENHRY and SYGVKD. The CDR3 extends over 15 amino acids. V lost 7 bases, J lost 2 bases, and 17 bases lay in between. The DNA of the CDR3 is TGTGCCATCACCCCTACATCACGACGGAACTATGGCTACACCTTC. Encoded protein: CAITPTSRRNYGYTF.

This clone turned up a few times. V and J are TRBV11-3 and TRBJ1-6; the match to TRBD1 covers 8 bases. The germline V gene encodes CDR1 SGHNT and CDR2 YENEEA. V dropped 10 bases and J dropped 8; count of bases not matched to a gene: 7. CDR3 length: 13 amino acids. The CDR3 bases are TGTGCCACTTCAGGGGGCATGTATTCACCCCTCCACTTT. Translated: CATSGGMYSPLHF. Filled out from reference TRBV11-3 and TRBJ1-6, the complete variable domain reads EAGVVQSPRYKIIEKKQPVAFWCNPISGHNTLYWYLQNLGQGPELLIRYENEEAVDDSQLPKDRFSAERLKGVDSTLKIQPAELGDSAVYLCATSGGMYSPLHFGNGTRLTVT.

The chain couples TRBV7-7 to TRBJ2-2; 8 bases line up with TRBD1. The CDR3 covers 13 residues. The V and J ends lost 5 bases and 7 bases, in that order; junction bases with no gene match: 3. Germline CDR1 is SSHAT and CDR2 is FNYEAQ (reference sequence). The CDR3 DNA sequence: TGTGCCAGCAGCCCCGGGACAGGCGGGGAGCTGTTTTTT. Translated, it gives CASSPGTGGELFF.

The V and J genes are TRBV7-9 and TRBJ2-3; maybe TRBD2 (6 bases). CDR1 and CDR2 from the germline V gene are SEHNR and FQNEAQ (reference sequence). This CDR3 is 15 amino acids long. Trimming left V 5 bases short and J 5 bases short, with 17 bases between. The CDR3 DNA is TGTGCCAGCAGCCCCGGCTCGGGGGACGGAGATACGCAGTATTTT. This codes for CASSPGSGDGDTQYF.

V is TRBV19 and J is TRBJ1-4, with 7 bases fitting TRBD1. CDR1 LNHDA and CDR2 SQIVND come from the germline V gene (reference sequence). The CDR3 runs to 16 residues. With 6 bases clipped from V and 6 bases from J, the junction kept 13 bases outside the gene matches. For the CDR3, the DNA is TGTGCCAGTAGCACTACGGGACAGTTAAGAGATGAAAAACTGTTTTTT. Protein sequence: CASSTTGQLRDEKLFF.

The rearrangement uses TRBV2 and TRBJ2-1; TRBD1 matches 10 bases. Germline CDR1 is SNHLY and CDR2 is FYNNEI. J gave up 6 bases and V 5 bases, and 4 bases lay outside the gene matches. The CDR3 sequence is 14 residues long. The CDR3 loop reads CASSPGTGVNEQFF. In DNA form, the CDR3 reads TGTGCCAGCAGTCCCGGGACAGGGGTCAATGAGCAGTTCTTC.

V and J are TRBV29-1 and TRBJ2-7; TRBD2 matches at 9 bases. Germline-derived CDR1 and CDR2 are SQVTM and ANQGSEA. The CDR3 is 14 amino acids. V lost 5 bases to trimming and J lost 2 bases; unmatched junction nucleotides: 7. CDR3 sequence: CSVSGLAGTYEQYF. CDR3 bases: TGCAGCGTTTCGGGGCTAGCGGGGACCTACGAGCAGTACTTC.

The chain recombines TRBV2 with TRBJ1-5; no firm D call. CDR1 SNHLY and CDR2 FYNNEI come from the germline V gene. The CDR3 length is 13 residues. The V gene lost 3 bases and the J gene lost 4 bases, with 7 bases spanning the gap. The CDR3: CASSDVLNQPQHF. The CDR3 DNA sequence: TGTGCCAGCAGTGACGTATTAAATCAGCCCCAGCATTTT.

This chain connects TRBV6-5 to TRBJ2-1; the D is unclear. Germline-derived CDR1 and CDR2 are MNHEY and SVGAGI. The CDR3 runs to 13 residues. Trimming removed 5 bases at V and 9 bases at J, with 14 bases between. The CDR3: CASSALGSSEQFF. The CDR3 coding sequence is TGTGCCAGCAGTGCATTAGGCTCTTCTGAGCAGTTCTTC.

The V and J genes are TRBV10-3 and TRBJ2-3, with TRBD2 matching 9 bases. J was trimmed by 2 bases and V by 6 bases; bases with no gene match: 3. Germline V gives CDR1 ENHRY, CDR2 SYGVKD. The CDR3 covers 14 residues. CDR3 amino acids: CAISAGGHTDTQYF. The CDR3, as DNA: TGTGCCATCAGCGCGGGGGGGCACACAGATACGCAGTATTTT.

The CDR3 region is CASRGTGGGYEQFF. CDR3 bases: TGTGCCAGCAGGGGGACAGGGGGCGGGTATGAGCAGTTCTTC. The V call is TRBV5-6, the J call TRBJ2-1, with 12 nucleotides matching TRBD1. Germline lookup yields CDR1 SGHDT and CDR2 YYEEEE. V lost 5 bases to trimming and J lost 8 bases; unmatched junction nucleotides: 5. The CDR3 is 14 amino acids. Based on the CDR3 plus reference TRBV5-6 and TRBJ2-1, the full variable domain is DAGVTQSPTHLIKTRGQQVTLRCSPKSGHDTVSWYQQALGQGPQFIFQYYEEEERQRGNFPDRFSGHQFPNYSSELNVNALLLGDSALYLCASRGTGGGYEQFFGPGTRLTVL.

The CDR3 spells CASSFSVNTEAFF. DNA of the CDR3: TGTGCCAGCAGCTTCTCAGTGAACACTGAAGCTTTCTTT. The chain uses TRBV7-7 and TRBJ1-1, with D unclear. The CDR3 length is 13 residues. Trimming left V 3 bases short and J 0 bases short, with 5 bases between. The germline V gene encodes CDR1 SSHAT and CDR2 FNYEAQ (reference sequence).

This chain uses TRBV5-4 with TRBJ1-6; no clear D. Trimming stripped 0 bases from V and 9 bases from J, with 10 bases between. Germline V gene data show CDR1 as SGHNT and CDR2 as YYREEE (reference sequence). CDR3 size: 14 residues. The CDR3 spells CASSLELLASPLHF. The CDR3 nucleotides read TGTGCCAGCAGCTTGGAGCTTCTCGCTTCACCCCTCCACTTT.

This chain uses TRBV6-1 with TRBJ2-7, with D perhaps TRBD2 (6 bases). The CDR3 totals 11 residues. V was pared by 11 bases and J by 3 bases, with 11 bases between. The germline V gene encodes CDR1 MNHNS and CDR2 SASEGT. CDR3 loop: CAGGTRYEQYF. The CDR3 bases are TGTGCCGGGGGGACTCGCTACGAGCAGTACTTC.

This chain uses TRBV21-1 with TRBJ2-2; the table's D call of TRBD1 was not tested on the DNA. TRBV21-1 is termed a pseudogene. This CDR3 spans 17 amino acids. The CDR3 loop reads CASSKLTEPLTLGELFF. DNA of the CDR3: TGTGCCAGCAGCAAGTTGACAGAACCTCTGACCTTGGGGGAGCTGTTTTTT.

This clone came up once. The gene calls are TRBV2 and TRBJ2-3; 11 bases fit TRBD2. This CDR3 spans 14 amino acids. From germline, CDR1 is SNHLY and CDR2 FYNNEI. The ends lost 10 bases at V and 0 bases at J; junction bases unmatched: 3. The CDR3: CATRLAGSTDTQYF. The CDR3 coding sequence is TGTGCCACTCGACTAGCGGGGAGCACAGATACGCAGTATTTT.

The V and J genes are TRBV10-3 and TRBJ2-7; D perhaps matches TRBD2 (5 bases). Germline-derived CDR1 and CDR2 are ENHRY and SYGVKD. Trimming removed 4 bases at V and 6 bases at J, with 7 bases between. The CDR3 runs to 11 residues. DNA for the CDR3: TGTGCCATCAGTGTGGCGGGCGAGCAGTACTTC. Translating it yields CAISVAGEQYF.

The chain combines TRBV7-9 with TRBJ2-2, with 7 bases that match TRBD1. CDR3 length equals 16 residues. V lost 2 bases, J lost 5 bases, and 8 bases stayed unmatched. Germline V gives CDR1 SEHNR, CDR2 FQNEAQ (reference sequence). CDR3 residues: CASSLLGRGMTGELFF. As DNA, the CDR3 is TGTGCCAGCAGCTTACTGGGCAGGGGGATGACCGGGGAGCTGTTTTTT.

This chain connects TRBV15 to TRBJ2-1, with D tentatively TRBD1 or TRBD2 (6 bases each). Germline CDR1 LNHNV, CDR2 YYDKDF (reference sequence). The germline V and J ends were trimmed by 0 bases and 4 bases, with 13 bases remaining between them. The CDR3 is made up of 16 amino acids. CDR3 in amino acids: CATSRDPGAIYNEQFF. The DNA for the CDR3 is TGTGCCACCAGCAGAGATCCGGGGGCGATTTACAATGAGCAGTTCTTC.

The table lists this clone with a few counts. The chain links TRBV6-5 to TRBJ2-5, with a weak D call TRBD1 (5 bases). CDR1 MNHEY and CDR2 SVGAGI come from the germline V gene. V was shortened by 0 bases and J by 5 bases, with 10 bases between the two germline ends. The CDR3 runs 14 residues. CDR3 residues: CASSYSGQGETQYF. DNA for the CDR3: TGTGCCAGCAGTTACTCCGGGCAGGGCGAGACCCAGTACTTC.

V and J are TRBV30 and TRBJ2-3, with 12 bases lining up with TRBD2. CDR3 length: 14 residues. CDR1 is GTSNPN, CDR2 SVGIG, per germline (reference sequence). Losses at the gene ends were 3 bases for V and 10 bases for J; bases not matched to a gene: 8. CDR3 residues: CAWSPSGGAGPQYF. CDR3 coding DNA: TGTGCCTGGAGCCCTAGCGGGGGGGCGGGGCCGCAGTATTTT.

The rearrangement uses TRBV2 and TRBJ1-5, with D tentatively TRBD1 (5 bases). This CDR3 has 14 amino acids. V lost 4 bases and J 7 bases, leaving 14 bases between the germline ends. Germline V gene data show CDR1 as SNHLY and CDR2 as FYNNEI. CDR3 protein: CASSVGRGDQPQHF. In DNA, the CDR3 is TGTGCCAGCAGTGTCGGACGGGGGGACCAGCCCCAGCATTTT. The full variable domain, with the rest looked up from reference TRBV2 and TRBJ1-5, is EPEVTQTPSHQVTQMGQEVILRCVPISNHLYFYWYRQILGQKVEFLVSFYNNEISEKSEIFDDQFSVERPDGSNFTLKIRSTKLEDSAMYFCASSVGRGDQPQHFGDGTRLSIL.

The chain joins TRBV15 to TRBJ2-7; 11 bases agree with TRBD2. The CDR3 extends over 15 amino acids. Germline V gene lookup returns CDR1 LNHNV and CDR2 YYDKDF (reference sequence). Trimming cost V 0 bases and J 10 bases; bases outside gene matches: 8. The CDR3 nucleotides read TGTGCCACCAGCAGAGATCTCCTAGCGGGGGGTTTTCAGTACTTC. This translates into CATSRDLLAGGFQYF.

The chain couples TRBV29-1 to TRBJ2-3; D perhaps matches TRBD2 (6 bases). Germline CDR1 SQVTM, CDR2 ANQGSEA. This CDR3 region has 12 residues. The CDR3 DNA is TGCACCGTGGGGGGTAGGACAGATACGCAGTATTTT. Translated: CTVGGRTDTQYF.

The chain has TRBV5-1 and TRBJ1-1, with D perhaps TRBD1 (5 bases). V lost 4 bases, J lost 2 bases, and 12 bases lay in between. Germline V gene lookup returns CDR1 SGHRS and CDR2 YFSETQ. CDR3 length equals 14 residues. CDR3 DNA: TGCGCCAGCAGCCCCGGACAAATTAACACTGAAGCTTTCTTT. Its translation: CASSPGQINTEAFF. Based on the CDR3 plus reference TRBV5-1 and TRBJ1-1, the full variable domain is KAGVTQTPRYLIKTRGQQVTLSCSPISGHRSVSWYQQTPGQGLQFLFEYFSETQRNKGNFPGRFSGRQFSNSRSEMNVSTLELGDSALYLCASSPGQINTEAFFGQGTRLTVV.

This clone came up once. Relative to the germline gene, one junction end is altered; a read error may explain this. Other nucleotide sequences from this sample produce the same CDR3. The chain combines TRBV30 with TRBJ2-5; either TRBD1 or TRBD2 may fit D (5 bases each). CDR3 size: 11 residues. CDR1 and CDR2 (germline): GTSNPN, SVGIG (reference sequence). For the CDR3, the DNA is TGTGCCTGGAGTGAGGGGCCCCCGGGAAACTTC. Encoded protein: CAWSEGPPGNF.

This clone was seen more than once but under ten times. J is TRBJ2-3 and V is TRBV7-2, with 11 bases fitting TRBD2. Germline CDR1 reads SGHTA; CDR2 reads FQGNSA. V lost 2 bases and J lost 4; bases outside the gene matches: 2. CDR3 length: 15 residues. DNA of the CDR3: TGTGCCAGCAGCTTACTAGCGGGGGGTCCAGATACGCAGTATTTT. It translates to CASSLLAGGPDTQYF.